The 21 T cell receptor beta chains below all came from one sample that was sequenced in a study of shared T cell receptors in the human thymus. Clones were sequenced by immunoSEQ multiplex PCR, and TCRdb holds only the in-frame ones, with some missing. The repertoire holds more than 300,000 clones, with around 93% as singletons. The sequencing input was thymocytes. The receptor set was obtained from a human donor.

The chain joins TRBV6-1 to TRBJ2-7; D gene ambiguous. The CDR3 has 14 residues. Per germline, CDR1 MNHNS and CDR2 SASEGT. V was clipped by 0 bases and J by 2 bases, with 8 bases between them. In DNA form, the CDR3 reads TGTGCCAGCAGTGAAGCTTGGCTGCCCTACGAGCAGTACTTC. Its translation is CASSEAWLPYEQYF.

This chain joins TRBV29-1 and TRBJ2-2, with 12 bases fitting TRBD2. V dropped 6 bases and J dropped 3; count of bases not matched to a gene: 2. This CDR3 is 14 amino acids long. CDR1 is SQVTM, CDR2 ANQGSEA, per germline. The CDR3 protein is CSVSSGRDTGELFF. The CDR3 DNA sequence: TGCAGCGTATCTAGCGGGAGGGACACCGGGGAGCTGTTTTTT.

The chain couples TRBV18 to TRBJ2-7; the D is unclear. V was cut by 4 bases and J by 4 bases, with 5 bases left in between. This CDR3 has 11 residues. CDR1 and CDR2 (germline): KGHSH, LQKENI. CDR3 sequence reads: CASSLPYEQYF. CDR3 bases: TGTGCCAGCTCACTGCCGTACGAGCAGTACTTC.

The chain recombines TRBV2 with TRBJ2-7; the D gene is possibly TRBD2 (6 bases). The CDR3 extends over 14 amino acids. Germline V gene sequence: CDR1 SNHLY, CDR2 FYNNEI. Trimming removed 10 bases at V and 1 base at J, with 17 bases between. CDR3 protein: CATSSGTQSYEQYF. The CDR3 region has the DNA TGTGCCACTTCTTCCGGGACTCAATCCTACGAGCAGTACTTC.

The gene calls are TRBV7-8 and TRBJ2-7; 12 bases agree with TRBD2. The germline V gene encodes CDR1 SGHVS and CDR2 FQNEAQ. The CDR3 spans 17 residues. Trimming took 8 bases from V and 5 from J; bases not matched to a gene: 16. The CDR3 sequence is CASSPGLAGGPTNEQYF. CDR3 DNA sequence: TGTGCCAGCTCCCCAGGGCTAGCGGGAGGGCCGACTAACGAGCAGTACTTC.

This chain joins TRBV5-6 and TRBJ2-7; D unresolved. Germline lookup yields CDR1 SGHDT and CDR2 YYEEEE. The CDR3 length is 15 residues. V was clipped by 4 bases and J by 0 bases, with 14 bases between them. This chain's CDR3 is CASSPARVRSYEQYF. The CDR3 DNA reads as TGTGCCAGCAGCCCGGCTAGGGTCCGCTCCTACGAGCAGTACTTC.

This rearrangement joins TRBV18 to TRBJ2-3; 11 positions agree with TRBD2. Per the germline V gene, CDR1 is KGHSH and CDR2 is LQKENI. The ends lost 2 bases at V and 4 bases at J; junction bases unmatched: 14. This CDR3 is 19 amino acids long. This chain's CDR3 is CASSPGLAGPEWLADTQYF. CDR3 DNA sequence: TGTGCCAGCTCACCAGGACTAGCGGGCCCCGAATGGCTCGCAGATACGCAGTATTTT.

This clone appeared a single time. J is TRBJ2-2 and V is TRBV27; TRBD2 agrees at 11 bases. The V segment lost 0 bases and the J segment 1 base; nucleotides outside the gene matches: 4. CDR3 length: 18 amino acids. CDR1 MNHEY and CDR2 SMNVEV come from the germline V gene (reference sequence). The CDR3 is CASSLSLGTSGNTGELFF. Written as DNA, the CDR3 is TGTGCCAGCAGTTTATCGCTCGGGACTAGCGGGAACACCGGGGAGCTGTTTTTT.

The chain recombines TRBV6-1 with TRBJ2-7; D may be TRBD1 (7 bases). Trimming removed 5 bases from V and 6 bases from J, with 14 bases in between. There are 13 residues in the CDR3. Germline V gives CDR1 MNHNS, CDR2 SASEGT. The CDR3 nucleotides read TGTGCCAGCAGTCGAGGACAGGAGGGCGAGCAGTACTTC. This translates into CASSRGQEGEQYF.

The chain joins TRBV14 to TRBJ2-2, with 7 bases aligning to TRBD2. In germline, CDR1 is SGHDN, CDR2 FVKESK. With 2 bases clipped from V and 12 bases from J, the junction kept 6 bases outside the gene matches. This CDR3 has 13 amino acids. In DNA, the CDR3 is TGTGCCAGCAGCCAAATGATAGCGGGCCAGCTGTTTTTT. This encodes CASSQMIAGQLFF.

The CDR3 nucleotides read TGTGCCATCAGTGAGAGCGACAGTTTGGATGGCTACACCTTC. It translates to CAISESDSLDGYTF. This chain joins TRBV10-3 and TRBJ1-2; D is perhaps TRBD1 (5 bases). V gave up 2 bases and J gave up 6 bases, with 13 bases separating them. Germline V gives CDR1 ENHRY, CDR2 SYGVKD. This CDR3 contains 14 residues.

On this clone: Other DNA sequences within the sample encode an identical CDR3. The chain recombines TRBV5-8 with TRBJ1-2; 8 positions match TRBD1. Germline lookup yields CDR1 SGHTS and CDR2 YDEGEE. Germline trimming cut 6 bases from V and 1 base from J; bases unmatched to any gene: 8. The CDR3 runs 15 residues. CDR3 coding DNA: TGTGCCAGCACCCATCCAGGGGGCGGTAACTATGGCTACACCTTC. It encodes CASTHPGGGNYGYTF.

The J gene is TRBJ1-2, the V gene TRBV27; 8 positions agree with TRBD1. V shed 2 bases and J 1 base; nucleotides not matched to a gene: 9. Germline V CDR1 and CDR2: MNHEY, SMNVEV (reference sequence). This CDR3 has 17 residues. CDR3 nucleotide sequence: TGTGCCAGCAGTTTAGGTGGGACAGGCGACTTTAACTATGGCTACACCTTC. Translation: CASSLGGTGDFNYGYTF.

The V gene is TRBV7-8, the J gene TRBJ2-1, with 8 bases fitting TRBD2. CDR1 SGHVS and CDR2 FQNEAQ come from the germline V gene. J lost 2 bases, V lost 5 bases, and 8 bases had no gene match. This CDR3 has 16 amino acids. In DNA form, the CDR3 reads TGTGCCAGCAGCCTACGGACTAGCCCCCCCTACAATGAGCAGTTCTTC. Amino acid sequence: CASSLRTSPPYNEQFF.

The chain recombines TRBV10-2 with TRBJ2-2; tentatively, D is TRBD1 (6 bases). V was trimmed by 1 base and J by 7 bases, leaving 19 bases between them. CDR3 size: 17 residues. Per germline, CDR1 WSHSY and CDR2 SAAADI. This CDR3 is CASSEFITRGSGGELFF. The CDR3 DNA reads as TGCGCCAGCAGTGAGTTCATAACAAGGGGGAGTGGCGGGGAGCTGTTTTTT.

This chain uses TRBV27 with TRBJ2-7; 10 bases are a match to TRBD1. The germline V gene has CDR1 MNHEY and CDR2 SMNVEV (reference sequence). The length of the CDR3 is 15 residues. The V gene end was trimmed by 5 bases and the J gene end by 2 bases; junction bases not matched to a gene: 6. CDR3 bases: TGTGCCAGCAGTCCGCGACAGGGGGCCCCCTACGAGCAGTACTTC. Its translation: CASSPRQGAPYEQYF.

The chain has TRBV19 and TRBJ2-7, with TRBD2 identical over 14 bases. The CDR3 covers 16 residues. Germline-derived CDR1 and CDR2 are LNHDA and SQIVND (reference sequence). J was trimmed by 3 bases and V by 10 bases; bases with no gene match: 11. In DNA form, the CDR3 reads TGTGCCACGGAGGGACTAGCGGGAGCTGGGATCTACGAGCAGTACTTC. This codes for CATEGLAGAGIYEQYF.

CDR3 nucleotides: TGTGCCAGCAGGGACGTCGGGATTCCTTCCTACGAGCAGTACTTC. Residues: CASRDVGIPSYEQYF. The chain links TRBV28 to TRBJ2-7; maybe TRBD2 (5 bases). The CDR3 is 15 residues long. Trimming removed 6 bases from V and 1 base from J, with 16 bases in between. Looked up from germline, CDR1 is MDHEN and CDR2 is SYDVKM.

This clone was seen a handful of times. V is TRBV30 and J is TRBJ1-1, with D possibly TRBD1 on 5 matching bases. Germline loops: CDR1 GTSNPN, CDR2 SVGIG (reference sequence). The CDR3 covers 13 residues. The V and J ends lost 1 base and 1 base respectively, with 7 bases between them. This CDR3 reads CAWSEQGNTEAFF. The CDR3 bases are TGTGCCTGGAGTGAGCAGGGGAACACTGAAGCTTTCTTT. The full variable domain, its missing parts supplied by reference TRBV30 and TRBJ1-1, is SQTIHQWPATLVQPVGSPLSLECTVEGTSNPNLYWYRQAAGRGLQLLFYSVGIGQISSEVPQNLSASRPQDRQFILSSKKLLLSDSGFYLCAWSEQGNTEAFFGQGTRLTVV.

The chain recombines TRBV10-1 with TRBJ1-3; possible D gene TRBD1, 5 bases. Germline CDR1 and CDR2: WNHNN and SYGVQD (reference sequence). Trimming left V 4 bases short and J 0 bases short, with 13 bases between. This CDR3 has 16 amino acids. CDR3 nucleotide sequence: TGCGCCAGCAGTGGGAACACAGGTCTCTCTGGAAACACCATATATTTT. Translating gives CASSGNTGLSGNTIYF.

The count of this clone is one. The chain has TRBV29-1 and TRBJ2-5; 8 bases match TRBD1. V was pared by 1 base and J by 2 bases, with 3 bases of the junction left unmatched. Germline V CDR1 and CDR2: SQVTM, ANQGSEA. This CDR3 has 14 residues. The DNA for the CDR3 is TGCAGCGTTGAAGGGACAGGGAGACAAGAGACCCAGTACTTC. Its translation: CSVEGTGRQETQYF.